Listed below are T cell receptor beta chains from one sample, sequenced in a study of CD8 T cells in Susac syndrome. MiXCR, applied by TCRdb to the immunoSEQ multiplex PCR reads, yields one record per CDR3 protein. The data contain 95,000 to 150,000 distinct CDR3 sequences, roughly 95% of them singletons. The sample comprised CD4+ T cells from PBMCs. These receptors were taken from a human donor with Susac syndrome. Each CDR3 is given with its conserved first and last residue. D genes are given only for firm matches. A row's size may be missing; if present it is once, few, many or a size class.

D | J | size | V | CDR3 | DNA
TRBD2 | TRBJ2-3 | . | TRBV12-3/TRBV12-4 | CATRTSGTDTQYF | TGTGCCACCCGGACTAGCGGGACAGATACGCAGTATTTT
TRBD1 | TRBJ1-5 | . | TRBV30 | CAWSGGQGNQPQHF | TGTGCCTGGAGTGGGGGACAGGGCAATCAGCCCCAGCATTTT
TRBD2 | TRBJ2-6 | . | TRBV12-3/TRBV12-4 | CASSLPSGSFGANVLTF | TGTGCCAGCAGTTTACCGAGCGGGAGCTTTGGGGCCAACGTCCTGACTTTC
. | TRBJ1-5 | . | TRBV28 | CASSLGPGHQPQHF | TGTGCCAGCAGTTTAGGGCCAGGGCACCAGCCCCAGCATTTT
. | TRBJ2-2 | . | TRBV11-2 | CASSPNGMNTGELFF | TGTGCCAGCAGCCCCAACGGGATGAACACCGGGGAGCTGTTTTTT
. | TRBJ1-1 | . | TRBV29-1 | CSGHGRTEAFF | TGCAGCGGTCACGGTAGGACTGAAGCTTTCTTT
TRBD2 | TRBJ2-5 | . | TRBV7-2 | CASSLSSTGGETQYF | TGTGCCAGCAGCTTGTCTAGCACCGGGGGGGAGACCCAGTACTTC
. | TRBJ1-1 | few | TRBV29-1 | CSVEKGQLNTEAFF | TGCAGCGTTGAAAAGGGTCAGTTGAACACTGAAGCTTTCTTT
TRBD1 | TRBJ2-5 | . | TRBV27 | CASSPRGTGYQETQYF | TGTGCCAGCAGTCCTAGAGGGACAGGCTACCAAGAGACCCAGTACTTC
TRBD2 | TRBJ2-5 | . | TRBV3-1 | CASRGSLANRVETQYF | TGTGCCAGCAGAGGATCACTAGCGAACCGGGTAGAGACCCAGTACTTC
. | TRBJ2-6 | once | TRBV7-2 | CASSSPGSGGREANVLTF | TGTGCCAGCAGCTCCCCCGGCTCCGGGGGGCGGGAAGCCAACGTCCTGACTTTC
. | TRBJ2-1 | . | TRBV30 | CAWSVDRGNEQFF | TGTGCCTGGAGTGTAGATAGGGGCAATGAGCAGTTCTTC
. | TRBJ2-7 | . | TRBV12-3/TRBV12-4 | CASSFSPDLGSYEQYF | TGTGCCAGCAGTTTCTCTCCCGATCTGGGCTCCTACGAGCAGTACTTC
TRBD2 | TRBJ2-1 | . | TRBV6-1 | CASSFPLRTSGSSYNEQFF | TGTGCCAGCAGCTTCCCTTTAAGGACTAGCGGAAGCTCCTACAATGAGCAGTTCTTC
. | TRBJ2-2 | . | TRBV29-1 | CSVADVNTGELFF | TGCAGCGTTGCCGACGTGAACACCGGGGAGCTGTTTTTT
TRBD1 | TRBJ2-7 | . | TRBV7-9 | CASSPGQVNVEQYF | TGTGCCAGCAGCCCGGGACAGGTCAATGTCGAGCAGTACTTC
TRBD2 | TRBJ2-1 | . | TRBV6-5 | CASSSTSGTRSYNEQFF | TGTGCCAGCAGTTCTACCTCCGGGACTAGATCATACAATGAGCAGTTCTTC
. | TRBJ2-7 | . | TRBV12-3/TRBV12-4 | CASSPMQGGEGEQYF | TGTGCCAGCAGTCCGATGCAGGGAGGTGAGGGCGAGCAGTACTTC
. | TRBJ2-7 | . | TRBV4-2 | CASSQGRGPSYEQYF | TGTGCCAGCAGCCAAGGGCGGGGTCCTTCCTACGAGCAGTACTTC
TRBD2 | TRBJ2-7 | . | TRBV7-9 | CASSLGLASSSYEQYF | TGTGCCAGCAGCTTAGGACTAGCCTCCAGCTCCTACGAGCAGTACTTC
. | TRBJ2-1 | . | TRBV20-1 | CSASGGSDEQFF | TGCAGTGCTAGTGGGGGGAGCGATGAGCAGTTCTTC
TRBD1 | TRBJ2-2 | . | TRBV20-1 | CSAPGDRAPGELFF | TGCAGTGCTCCTGGGGACAGGGCTCCCGGGGAGCTGTTTTTT
. | TRBJ1-1 | . | TRBV15 | CATSRDPGTNTEAFF | TGTGCCACCAGCAGAGATCCGGGGACTAACACTGAAGCTTTCTTT
. | TRBJ2-6 | . | TRBV12-3/TRBV12-4 | CASSLGGANVLTF | TGTGCCAGCAGTTTGGGTGGGGCCAACGTCCTGACTTTC
TRBD2 | TRBJ2-1 | . | TRBV5-1 | CASRQGLAGVDEQFF | TGCGCCAGCCGTCAAGGACTAGCGGGAGTCGATGAGCAGTTCTTC
TRBD1 | TRBJ1-4 | . | TRBV20-1 | CSARGKQGLGEKLFF | TGCAGTGCTAGAGGAAAACAGGGGTTAGGGGAAAAACTGTTTTTT
. | TRBJ2-3 | . | TRBV7-2 | CASSLNGYLTDTQYF | TGTGCCAGCAGCTTAAACGGCTACCTCACAGATACGCAGTATTTT
TRBD2 | TRBJ2-3 | . | TRBV24-1 | CATSGDYTDTQYF | TGTGCCACCAGCGGGGACTACACAGATACGCAGTATTTT
. | TRBJ1-5 | . | TRBV4-1 | CASSQEGVSNQPQHF | TGCGCCAGCAGCCAAGAGGGTGTTAGCAATCAGCCCCAGCATTTT
. | TRBJ2-3 | . | TRBV11-3 | CASSSQGRTDTQYF | TGTGCCAGCAGCTCACAGGGCCGCACAGATACGCAGTATTTT
. | TRBJ1-4 | . | TRBV29-1 | CSGRTSLNEKLFF | TGCAGCGGCAGGACCTCCCTTAATGAAAAACTGTTTTTT
. | TRBJ2-5 | . | TRBV19 | CASSIQGRTAFGETQYF | TGTGCCAGTAGTATACAAGGCAGGACCGCTTTCGGGGAGACCCAGTACTTC
. | TRBJ2-7 | . | TRBV6-5 | CASSYSKASSRKYEQYF | TGTGCCAGCAGTTACTCGAAAGCATCCAGTAGGAAGTACGAGCAGTACTTC
. | TRBJ2-5 | . | TRBV7-3 | CASSLSVAAQETQYF | TGTGCCAGCAGCTTGTCAGTGGCAGCTCAAGAGACCCAGTACTTC
TRBD1 | TRBJ2-7 | . | TRBV2 | CASSESGTGVYEQYF | TGTGCCAGCAGTGAATCCGGGACAGGGGTCTACGAGCAGTACTTC